The rows below give T cell receptor beta chains drawn from one sample of a study of T cell responses to AZD1222 COVID-19 vaccine. The method was immunoSEQ multiplex PCR; TCRdb's version includes in-frame clones alone and lacks a portion of them. This sample carries over 100,000 clones, around nine tenths of them seen once, and the ten largest clones take about 12%. This material consisted of peripheral blood, taken on day 0 of AZD1222 vaccination. These receptors all stem from an adult in good health. Both conserved end residues are part of each CDR3. A D gene is named only where the DNA matches it firmly. Only part of the rows carry a size: once, few, many, or a class if the clone is expanded.

CDR3 DNA,CDR3 protein,V gene,J gene,clone size,D gene
TGTGCCAGCAGTTCCGACGCCTTGACAGGGGCCCGACTATTCTACGAGCAGTACTTC,CASSSDALTGARLFYEQYF,TRBV28,TRBJ2-7,.,TRBD1
TGTGCCATCACCCCCGAACCCTACAATGAGCAGTTCTTC,CAITPEPYNEQFF,TRBV10-3,TRBJ2-1,.,.
TGTGCCAGCAGCCTCGGGACGCATAGCAATCAGCCCCAGCATTTT,CASSLGTHSNQPQHF,TRBV3-1/TRBV3-2,TRBJ1-5,.,.
TGTGCCTGGTCCGGGACAGGGTCTCAGCCCCAGCATTTT,CAWSGTGSQPQHF,TRBV30,TRBJ1-5,.,TRBD1
TGTGCCAGCAGCTTTTATTCAGGGGCCGGAAACACCATATATTTT,CASSFYSGAGNTIYF,TRBV5-6,TRBJ1-3,.,.
TGTGCCAGCAGCGTAGGAAACACCATATATTTT,CASSVGNTIYF,TRBV9,TRBJ1-3,many,.
TGTGCCAGCAGTTTTTTCGTCGACAGTATTGGTGAAAAACTGTTTTTT,CASSFFVDSIGEKLFF,TRBV28,TRBJ1-4,.,.
TGCGCCAGCAGCCCCGGCGGTCCCAGCACCTACAATGAGCAGTTCTTC,CASSPGGPSTYNEQFF,TRBV5-1,TRBJ2-1,.,.
TGTGCCAGCAGTCCGGGACAGGGTAAAACTAATGAAAAACTGTTTTTT,CASSPGQGKTNEKLFF,TRBV27,TRBJ1-4,.,TRBD1
TGTGCCACCAGCAGAGATAGGTCGAATTCACCCCTCCACTTT,CATSRDRSNSPLHF,TRBV15,TRBJ1-6,.,.
TGTGCCAGCAGGCGGACAGTCTACAATGAGCAGTTCTTC,CASRRTVYNEQFF,TRBV28,TRBJ2-1,.,.
TGTGCCAGCAGCCCAACGACAGGGGCTTACGGTGGCTACACCTTC,CASSPTTGAYGGYTF,TRBV7-2,TRBJ1-2,.,TRBD1
TGTGCCAGCAGCGCCGGAGGAGCGGCTCAAGAGACCCAGTACTTC,CASSAGGAAQETQYF,TRBV7-3,TRBJ2-5,once,.
TGTGCCAGCAGTAGGACAGGCCCTAGCAATCAGCCCCAGCATTTT,CASSRTGPSNQPQHF,TRBV28,TRBJ1-5,.,TRBD1
TGTGCCAGCAGCGCCCTTGGGAGCACCGGGGAGCTGTTTTTT,CASSALGSTGELFF,TRBV9,TRBJ2-2,.,.
TGTGCCAGCGGTGGACAGGGGTACGAGCAGTACTTC,CASGGQGYEQYF,TRBV12-3/TRBV12-4,TRBJ2-7,.,TRBD1
TGCGCCAGCAGGCGGGACAGGGTTTTAGGCGAGCAGTACTTC,CASRRDRVLGEQYF,TRBV4-3,TRBJ2-7,.,TRBD1
TGTGCCAGCAGCGTAGGCACAAACTATGGCTACACCTTC,CASSVGTNYGYTF,TRBV9,TRBJ1-2,.,.
TGCGCCAGCAGTCCTCAGTACCGGGACAGTGAGAAGGATACGCAGTATTTT,CASSPQYRDSEKDTQYF,TRBV23-1,TRBJ2-3,.,TRBD1
TGTGCCAGCAGCCGCGGGACAGGGTGGGGCACTGAAGCTTTCTTT,CASSRGTGWGTEAFF,TRBV6-5,TRBJ1-1,.,TRBD1
TGTGCCAGCAGAGTGAGCACAGATACGCAGTATTTT,CASRVSTDTQYF,TRBV7-9,TRBJ2-3,.,.
TGTGCCAGCAGCGTAGATCTCAACTATGGCTACACCTTC,CASSVDLNYGYTF,TRBV9,TRBJ1-2,.,.
TGTGCCAGCTCACCACGGGAAGGGCAGAAAAGCTCTGGAAACACCATATATTTT,CASSPREGQKSSGNTIYF,TRBV18,TRBJ1-3,once,.
TGCGCCAGCAGCCAAGATGTAATCCGGGACAGGAGTTATGGCTACACCTTC,CASSQDVIRDRSYGYTF,TRBV4-1,TRBJ1-2,.,TRBD1
TGCGCCAGCAGCCCCCGACAGGGAGGGGACACCGGGGAGCTGTTTTTT,CASSPRQGGDTGELFF,TRBV5-1,TRBJ2-2,.,.
TGTGCCAGCAGTGAAAATAGCGGGGCTAGCTCCTACGAGCAGTACTTC,CASSENSGASSYEQYF,TRBV2,TRBJ2-7,.,TRBD2
TGCGCCAGCACCCAGCGCGGAGAGACCCAGTACTTC,CASTQRGETQYF,TRBV5-1,TRBJ2-5,.,.
TGTGCCAGCAGCCGTACCGGGGAGCTGTTTTTT,CASSRTGELFF,TRBV11-3,TRBJ2-2,few,.
TGTGCCACCCCGTATGATGAGCAGTTCTTC,CATPYDEQFF,TRBV19,TRBJ2-1,once,.
TGTGCCAGCAGTGACGGACTAGCCCAAGGAAAGTACTTC,CASSDGLAQGKYF,TRBV6-2/TRBV6-3,TRBJ2-7,.,TRBD2
TGTGCCAGCACAAGACAGGTTAACTATGGCTACACCTTC,CASTRQVNYGYTF,TRBV12-3/TRBV12-4,TRBJ1-2,.,.
TGTGCCAGCTCACCGTCTATCCTAGCGGGGGCGGATACGCAGTATTTT,CASSPSILAGADTQYF,TRBV18,TRBJ2-3,.,TRBD2
TGTGCCAGCAGTGGCGGGTACAGCAATCAGCCCCAGCATTTT,CASSGGYSNQPQHF,TRBV2,TRBJ1-5,.,.
TGTGCCAGCAGCCAAGCACTAGCGCCCGGGGAGCAGTACTTC,CASSQALAPGEQYF,TRBV3-1/TRBV3-2,TRBJ2-7,.,TRBD2
TGTGCCAGCTCACCACCGAACGGGAGGGCCGGGGAGACCCAGTACTTC,CASSPPNGRAGETQYF,TRBV18,TRBJ2-5,.,TRBD2
TGTGCCAGCAGCCAAACTAGCGGGAGGACTCTGGGAGATACGCAGTATTTT,CASSQTSGRTLGDTQYF,TRBV28,TRBJ2-3,.,TRBD2
TGCGCCAGCAGCCAAGATCGAAGGGGAGAGACCCAGTACTTC,CASSQDRRGETQYF,TRBV4-1,TRBJ2-5,.,.
TGTGCCAGCAGATCTGGACTGAATTCACCCCTCCACTTT,CASRSGLNSPLHF,TRBV6-5,TRBJ1-6,few,.
TGTGCCAGCAGCCAAGCCGGGGGCGGGAAAGGTACCGGGGAGCTGTTTTTT,CASSQAGGGKGTGELFF,TRBV4-2,TRBJ2-2,.,.
TGTGCCAGCAGCTTGGCACTTACTGGAAACACCATATATTTT,CASSLALTGNTIYF,TRBV5-6,TRBJ1-3,.,.
TGCGCCAGCAGCCAAGATCCGAGCCAGGGGGGGAACATTCAGTACTTC,CASSQDPSQGGNIQYF,TRBV4-3,TRBJ2-4,.,.
TGTGCCACCAGCAGAGATCTTGACTCGACCCAGTACTTC,CATSRDLDSTQYF,TRBV15,TRBJ2-5,.,.
TGTGCCAGCAGCCAAGATATCTTTAGCGGGAGATATGAAGATACGCAGTATTTT,CASSQDIFSGRYEDTQYF,TRBV14,TRBJ2-3,.,TRBD2
TGTGCCAAACAGGGGAAAGCAATTAGCACAGATACGCAGTATTTT,CAKQGKAISTDTQYF,TRBV2,TRBJ2-3,.,TRBD1
TGTGCCAGCAGCGTAGGTCGCCTAAACACCGGGGAGCTGTTTTTT,CASSVGRLNTGELFF,TRBV9,TRBJ2-2,.,.
TGTGCCAGCAGCTCCGGGACAGGCTTCGGGGAGCTGTTTTTT,CASSSGTGFGELFF,TRBV6-5,TRBJ2-2,.,TRBD1
TGTGCCAGCAGCGTAAGGGATCGTATAGAGACCCAGTACTTC,CASSVRDRIETQYF,TRBV9,TRBJ2-5,.,.
TGTGCCAGCAGGCTTTTTCCGTTCCCCCTCCACTTT,CASRLFPFPLHF,TRBV14,TRBJ1-6,once,.
TGTGCCAGCAGCTTGTTAGGGCTAGCGGGTGGGAATGAGCAGTTCTTC,CASSLLGLAGGNEQFF,TRBV5-4,TRBJ2-1,.,TRBD2
TGTGCCAGCAGCCAAGGACAGAGTAACACTGAAGCTTTCTTT,CASSQGQSNTEAFF,TRBV3-1/TRBV3-2,TRBJ1-1,.,.
TGTGCCAGCAGTTACTCCCTAGCCTATGGCTACACCTTC,CASSYSLAYGYTF,TRBV6-2/TRBV6-3,TRBJ1-2,.,.
TGTGCCAGCAGCTTGGCCGAAGCGGTCATGAACACTGAAGCTTTCTTT,CASSLAEAVMNTEAFF,TRBV5-5,TRBJ1-1,once,.
TGTGCCAGCAGCTCCGGGACTGAAAACATTCAGTACTTC,CASSSGTENIQYF,TRBV5-4,TRBJ2-4,.,.
TGTGCCACCAGTGCCGGGACTAGCGATTCCTACAATGAGCAGTTCTTC,CATSAGTSDSYNEQFF,TRBV24-1,TRBJ2-1,.,TRBD2
TGTGCCACCGGAGGGGTCGAGCAGTACTTC,CATGGVEQYF,TRBV19,TRBJ2-7,.,.
TGTGCCAGCAGCGAGACCAGGGAGACCCAGTACTTC,CASSETRETQYF,TRBV5-4,TRBJ2-5,.,.
TGTGCCAGCAGTTTCGGGGCAGGAACTCCCCTTAGGGAGCAGTACTTC,CASSFGAGTPLREQYF,TRBV27,TRBJ2-7,.,.